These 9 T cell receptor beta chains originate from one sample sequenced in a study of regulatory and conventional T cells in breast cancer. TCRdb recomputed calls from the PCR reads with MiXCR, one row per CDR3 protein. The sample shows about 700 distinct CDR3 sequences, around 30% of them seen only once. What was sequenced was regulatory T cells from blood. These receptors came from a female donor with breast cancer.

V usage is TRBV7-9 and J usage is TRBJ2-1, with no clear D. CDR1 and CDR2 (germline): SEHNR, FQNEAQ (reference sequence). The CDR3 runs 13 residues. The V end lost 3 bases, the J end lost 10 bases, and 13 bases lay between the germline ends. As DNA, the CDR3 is TGTGCCAGCAGCTTCCGGTTTATGGAAGAGCAGTTCTTC. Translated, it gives CASSFRFMEEQFF.

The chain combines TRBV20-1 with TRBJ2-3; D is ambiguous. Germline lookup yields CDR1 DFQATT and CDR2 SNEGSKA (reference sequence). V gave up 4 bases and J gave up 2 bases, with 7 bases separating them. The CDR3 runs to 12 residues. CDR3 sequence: CSATAPTDTQYF. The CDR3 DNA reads TGCAGTGCTACAGCGCCCACAGATACGCAGTATTTT.

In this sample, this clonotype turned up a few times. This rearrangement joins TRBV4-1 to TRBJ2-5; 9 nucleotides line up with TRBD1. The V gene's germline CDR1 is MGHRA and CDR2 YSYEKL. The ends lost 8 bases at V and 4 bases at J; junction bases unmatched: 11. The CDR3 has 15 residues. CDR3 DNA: TGCGCCAGCGGTCCCGGGACAGGGCCCGGAGAGACCCAGTACTTC. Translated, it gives CASGPGTGPGETQYF.

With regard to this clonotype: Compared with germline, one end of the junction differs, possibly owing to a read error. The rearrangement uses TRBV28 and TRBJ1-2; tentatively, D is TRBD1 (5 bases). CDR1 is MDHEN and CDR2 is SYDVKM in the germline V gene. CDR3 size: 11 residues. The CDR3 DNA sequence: TGTGCCAGCAGTTCCCCGGGAGGGACCCACTTC. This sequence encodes CASSSPGGTHF.

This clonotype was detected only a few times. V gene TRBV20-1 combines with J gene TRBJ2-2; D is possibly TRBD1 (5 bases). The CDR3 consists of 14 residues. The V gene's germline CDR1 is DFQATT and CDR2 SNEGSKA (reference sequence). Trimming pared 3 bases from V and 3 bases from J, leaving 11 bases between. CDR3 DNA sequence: TGCAGTGCTAGGGCGGAGACAGACACCGGGGAGCTGTTTTTT. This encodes CSARAETDTGELFF.

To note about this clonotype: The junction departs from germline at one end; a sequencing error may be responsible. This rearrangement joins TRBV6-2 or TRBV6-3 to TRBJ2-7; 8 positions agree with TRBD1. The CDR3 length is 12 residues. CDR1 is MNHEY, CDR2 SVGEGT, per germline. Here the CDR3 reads CASGQGNYEQNF. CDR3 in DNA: TGTGCCAGTGGACAGGGCAACTACGAGCAGAACTTC.

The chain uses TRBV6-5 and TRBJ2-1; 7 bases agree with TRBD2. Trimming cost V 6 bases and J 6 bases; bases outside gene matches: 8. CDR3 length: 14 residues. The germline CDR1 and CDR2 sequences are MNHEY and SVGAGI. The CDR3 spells CASSKRGRSNEQFF. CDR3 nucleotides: TGTGCCAGCAGCAAGCGCGGGAGAAGCAATGAGCAGTTCTTC.

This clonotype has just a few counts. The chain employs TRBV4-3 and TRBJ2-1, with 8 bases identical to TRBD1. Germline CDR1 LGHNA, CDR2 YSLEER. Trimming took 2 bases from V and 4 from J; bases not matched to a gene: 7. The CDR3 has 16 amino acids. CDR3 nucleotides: TGCGCCAGCAGCCAAAAGAGGACAGGGATATACAATGAGCAGTTCTTC. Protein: CASSQKRTGIYNEQFF.

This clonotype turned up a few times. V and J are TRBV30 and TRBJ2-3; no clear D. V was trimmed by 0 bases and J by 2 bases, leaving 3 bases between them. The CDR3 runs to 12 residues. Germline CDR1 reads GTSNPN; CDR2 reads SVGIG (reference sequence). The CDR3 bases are TGTGCCTGGAGTGTAATCACAGATACGCAGTATTTT. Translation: CAWSVITDTQYF.